One sample yielded the 10 T cell receptor beta chains listed below, sequenced in a study of CD8 T cells in ankylosing spondylitis. TCRdb reanalysed the 5' RACE reads using MiXCR and keeps one entry per CDR3 protein. Here the sample spans about 310,000 distinct CDR3 sequences, roughly 20% being singletons. The sample comprised blood, either unsorted or a sorted T cell fraction (not recorded which). These receptor sequences come from a female donor with ankylosing spondylitis or in good health (not recorded which).

The rearrangement links TRBV20-1 to TRBJ2-1; possibly TRBD1 or TRBD2 for D (5 bases each). Trimming stripped 0 bases from V and 6 bases from J, with 6 bases between. The CDR3 loop spans 12 amino acids. Germline CDR1 reads DFQATT; CDR2 reads SNEGSKA (reference sequence). The CDR3 coding sequence is TGCAGTGCTAGAGAGGGGGTCAATGAGCAGTTCTTC. It yields the protein CSAREGVNEQFF.

V gene TRBV28 combines with J gene TRBJ2-7, with D unresolved. There are 14 residues in the CDR3. Trimming took 2 bases from V and 6 from J, leaving 14 bases between them. CDR1 is MDHEN, CDR2 SYDVKM, per germline. The CDR3 region is CASSLRRLGGEQYF. CDR3 bases: TGTGCCAGCAGTTTACGGCGGCTAGGTGGCGAGCAGTACTTC.

The table lists this clonotype with a few counts. The CDR3 DNA reads as TGCAGTGCTAGGCCGACGAGCACAGATACGCAGTATTTT. Protein product: CSARPTSTDTQYF. V is TRBV20-1 and J is TRBJ2-3; D uncertain. The CDR3 sequence is 13 residues long. Germline values: CDR1 DFQATT, CDR2 SNEGSKA (reference sequence). Trimming removed 3 bases at V and 0 bases at J, with 7 bases between.

This rearrangement joins TRBV7-2 to TRBJ2-2, with TRBD2 matching over 8 bases. The CDR3 extends over 14 amino acids. V trimming: 0 bases; J trimming: 8 bases; junction bases outside the gene matches: 2. Germline V gene data show CDR1 as SGHTA and CDR2 as FQGNSA. The CDR3 region has the DNA TGTGCCAGCAGCTTAGCTAGCGGGATGGGGGAGCTGTTTTTT. Encoded protein: CASSLASGMGELFF.

This clonotype was detected a few times. At one end, the junction sequence differs from germline, possibly due to a read error. This sequence joins TRBV24-1 and TRBJ1-1; no clear D. This CDR3 spans 10 amino acids. CDR1 and CDR2 (germline): KGHDR, SFDVKD. CDR3 sequence (DNA): TGTGCCACCCCGACCGGTATACGAGACTTT. Its protein product is CATPTGIRDF.

This clonotype was seen a handful of times. The gene calls are TRBV5-1 and TRBJ2-5, with 7 bases lining up with TRBD2. The CDR3 runs 16 residues. Germline CDR1 reads SGHRS; CDR2 reads YFSETQ. V shed 0 bases and J 5 bases; nucleotides not matched to a gene: 10. CDR3 amino acids: CASSLGGSHKAETQYF. Written as DNA, the CDR3 is TGCGCCAGCAGCTTGGGCGGGAGTCATAAGGCGGAGACCCAGTACTTC.

The rearrangement joins TRBV3-1 to TRBJ1-2, with D possibly being TRBD1 (6 bases). The length of the CDR3 is 15 residues. From germline, CDR1 is LGHDT and CDR2 YNNKEL (reference sequence). Trimming left V 4 bases short and J 3 bases short, with 15 bases between. CDR3 sequence reads: CASSPTGTWDYGYTF. The CDR3 DNA reads as TGTGCCAGCAGCCCTACAGGGACGTGGGACTATGGCTACACCTTC. The whole variable domain, filled in from reference TRBV3-1 and TRBJ1-2, reads DTAVSQTPKYLVTQMGNDKSIKCEQNLGHDTMYWYKQDSKKFLKIMFSYNNKELIINETVPNRFSPKSPDKAHLNLHINSLELGDSAVYFCASSPTGTWDYGYTFGSGTRLTVV.

This chain links TRBV20-1 with TRBJ2-3; no definite D call. Trimming removed 6 bases at V and 0 bases at J, with 7 bases between. Germline V lookup: CDR1 DFQATT, CDR2 SNEGSKA (reference sequence). There are 12 residues in the CDR3. The CDR3 region has the DNA TGCAGTGCCCACCCAAGCACAGATACGCAGTATTTT. Protein sequence: CSAHPSTDTQYF.

This clonotype was observed a few times. This chain connects TRBV6-1 to TRBJ2-7; possible D gene TRBD2, 5 bases. Germline V gene data show CDR1 as MNHNS and CDR2 as SASEGT. Trimming pared 8 bases from V and 2 bases from J, leaving 22 bases between. This CDR3 is built from 16 residues. The CDR3 nucleotides are TGTGCCAGCGGACTGGGTGCAGGAGCGGCGACCTACGAGCAGTACTTC. Protein: CASGLGAGAATYEQYF.

This clonotype was observed many times. The chain is built from TRBV20-1 and TRBJ2-1, with a tentative D call TRBD2 (6 bases). Germline CDR1 and CDR2: DFQATT and SNEGSKA (reference sequence). V gave up 5 bases and J gave up 6 bases, with 14 bases separating them. The CDR3 consists of 13 residues. The CDR3 bases are TGCAGTGCTTACCGGGACTCCCTCAATGAGCAGTTCTTC. It translates to CSAYRDSLNEQFF.